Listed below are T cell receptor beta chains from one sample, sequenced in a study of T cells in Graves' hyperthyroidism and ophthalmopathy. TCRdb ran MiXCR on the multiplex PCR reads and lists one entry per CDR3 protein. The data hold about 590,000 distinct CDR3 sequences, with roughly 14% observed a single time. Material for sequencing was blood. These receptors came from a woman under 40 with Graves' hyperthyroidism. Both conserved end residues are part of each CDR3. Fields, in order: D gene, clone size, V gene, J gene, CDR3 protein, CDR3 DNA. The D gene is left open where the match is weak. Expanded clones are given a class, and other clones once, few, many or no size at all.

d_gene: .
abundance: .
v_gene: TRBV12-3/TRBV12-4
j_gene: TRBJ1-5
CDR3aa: CASSFAGDGNQPQHF
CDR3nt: TGCGCCAGCAGTTTTGCGGGGGATGGCAATCAGCCCCAGCATTTT

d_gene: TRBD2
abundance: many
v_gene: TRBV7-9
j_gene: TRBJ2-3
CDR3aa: CASSTTSGRSGGTDTQYF
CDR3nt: TGTGCCAGCAGCACAACTAGCGGGAGGAGTGGGGGCACAGATACGCAGTATTTT

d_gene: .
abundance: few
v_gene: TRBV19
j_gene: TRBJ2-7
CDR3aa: CASRLHGTPSYEQYF
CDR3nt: TGTGCCAGTAGGCTCCATGGGACCCCCTCCTACGAGCAGTACTTC

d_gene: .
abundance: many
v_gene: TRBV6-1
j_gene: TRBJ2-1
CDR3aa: CASSEPFGESSYNEQFF
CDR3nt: TGTGCCAGCAGTGAACCTTTTGGAGAGAGCTCCTACAATGAGCAGTTCTTC

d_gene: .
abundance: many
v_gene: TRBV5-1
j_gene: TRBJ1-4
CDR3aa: CASSLAAFGGNEKLFF
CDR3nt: TGCGCCAGCAGCTTGGCAGCTTTTGGGGGAAATGAAAAACTGTTTTTT

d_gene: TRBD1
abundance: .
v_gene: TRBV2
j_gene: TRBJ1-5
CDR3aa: CASPSGQQNQPQHF
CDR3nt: TGTGCCAGCCCCTCGGGACAGCAGAATCAGCCCCAGCATTTT

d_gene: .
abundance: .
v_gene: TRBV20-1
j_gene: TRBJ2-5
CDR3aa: CSAPQETQYF
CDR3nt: TGCAGTGCTCCCCAAGAGACCCAGTACTTC

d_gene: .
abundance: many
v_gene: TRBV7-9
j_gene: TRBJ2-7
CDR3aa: CASTSSRKTYEQYF
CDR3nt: TGTGCCAGCACCTCCTCGCGGAAGACCTACGAGCAGTACTTC

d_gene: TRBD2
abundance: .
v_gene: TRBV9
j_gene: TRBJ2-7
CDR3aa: CASSAQSGTSGRTYEQYF
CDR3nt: TGTGCCAGCAGCGCCCAATCCGGGACTAGCGGGAGAACCTACGAGCAGTACTTC

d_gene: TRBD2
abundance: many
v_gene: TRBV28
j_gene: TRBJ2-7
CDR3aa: CAGGGRAFYEQYF
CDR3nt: TGTGCAGGGGGCGGGAGGGCCTTCTACGAGCAGTACTTC

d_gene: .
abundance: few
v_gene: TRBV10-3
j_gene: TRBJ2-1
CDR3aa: CAISEGGGFGRVNEQFF
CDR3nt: TGTGCCATCAGTGAGGGCGGCGGGTTTGGAAGAGTCAATGAGCAGTTCTTC

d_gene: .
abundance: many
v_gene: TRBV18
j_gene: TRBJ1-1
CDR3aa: CASSRGPGTEAFF
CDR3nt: TGTGCCAGCTCGCGAGGTCCTGGCACTGAAGCTTTCTTT

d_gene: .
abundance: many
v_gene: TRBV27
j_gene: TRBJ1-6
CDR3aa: CASSLLQSATNSPLHF
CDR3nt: TGTGCCAGCAGTTTATTACAATCCGCGACCAACTCACCCCTCCACTTT

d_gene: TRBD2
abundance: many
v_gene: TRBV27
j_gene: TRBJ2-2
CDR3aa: CASGLAGNTGELFF
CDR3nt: TGTGCCAGTGGACTAGCGGGCAACACCGGGGAGCTGTTTTTT

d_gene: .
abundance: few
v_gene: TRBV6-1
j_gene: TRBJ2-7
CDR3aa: CASSPSRRRALKQYF
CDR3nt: TGTGCCAGCAGCCCAAGCCGAAGGCGGGCTTTGAAGCAGTACTTC

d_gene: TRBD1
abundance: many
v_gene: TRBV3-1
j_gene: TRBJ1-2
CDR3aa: CASSQTGGAGYGYTF
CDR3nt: TGTGCCAGCAGCCAAACAGGGGGCGCTGGCTATGGCTACACCTTC

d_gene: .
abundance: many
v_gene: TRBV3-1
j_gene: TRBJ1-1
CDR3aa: CASGLLVGGAPGNTEAFF
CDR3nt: TGTGCCAGCGGATTGTTGGTTGGGGGGGCACCGGGGAACACTGAAGCTTTCTTT

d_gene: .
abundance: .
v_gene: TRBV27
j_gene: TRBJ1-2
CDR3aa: CASSFGPGAHSGYTF
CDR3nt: TGTGCCAGCAGTTTTGGACCGGGGGCGCATTCTGGCTACACCTTC

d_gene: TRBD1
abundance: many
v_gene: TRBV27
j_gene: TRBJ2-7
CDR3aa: CASSPQGAEQYF
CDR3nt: TGTGCCAGCAGTCCCCAGGGGGCCGAGCAGTACTTC

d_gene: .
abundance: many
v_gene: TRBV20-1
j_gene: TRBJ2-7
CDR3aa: CSARDLGPSPYEQYF
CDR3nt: TGCAGTGCTAGAGATCTCGGACCCTCACCGTACGAGCAGTACTTC

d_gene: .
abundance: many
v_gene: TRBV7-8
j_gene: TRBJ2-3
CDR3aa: CASSRQTDTQYF
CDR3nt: TGTGCCAGCAGCCGCCAGACAGATACGCAGTATTTT

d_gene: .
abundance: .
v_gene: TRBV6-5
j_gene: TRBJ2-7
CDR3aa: CASSYSNPAAAYEQYF
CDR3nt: TGTGCCAGCAGTTACTCGAATCCAGCGGCGGCCTACGAGCAGTACTTC

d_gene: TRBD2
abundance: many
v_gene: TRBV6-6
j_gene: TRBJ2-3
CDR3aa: CASSYGTGGGTDTQYF
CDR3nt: TGTGCCAGCAGTTACGGCACGGGAGGGGGCACAGATACGCAGTATTTT

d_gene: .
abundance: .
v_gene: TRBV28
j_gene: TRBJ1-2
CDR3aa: CASSYRVNGYTF
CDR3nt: TGTGCCAGCAGCTACAGGGTAAATGGCTACACCTTC

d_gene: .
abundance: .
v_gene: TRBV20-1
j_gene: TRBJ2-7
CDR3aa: CSVKGEVGYEQYF
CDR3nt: TGCAGTGTGAAGGGGGAAGTCGGGTACGAGCAGTACTTC

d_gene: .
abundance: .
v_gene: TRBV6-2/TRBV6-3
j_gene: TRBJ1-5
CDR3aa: CASSYRRGAGNQPQHF
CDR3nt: TGTGCCAGCAGTTACAGACGGGGGGCGGGCAATCAGCCCCAGCATTTT

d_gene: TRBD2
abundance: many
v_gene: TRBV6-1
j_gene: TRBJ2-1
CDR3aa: CASSSLGGRPTDEQFF
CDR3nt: TGTGCCAGCAGTTCTCTAGGCGGGAGGCCTACCGACGAGCAGTTCTTC

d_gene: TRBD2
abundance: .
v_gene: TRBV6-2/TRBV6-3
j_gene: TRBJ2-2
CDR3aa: CASSNSGRYTGELFF
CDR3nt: TGTGCCAGCAGTAATAGCGGGAGATACACCGGGGAGCTGTTTTTT

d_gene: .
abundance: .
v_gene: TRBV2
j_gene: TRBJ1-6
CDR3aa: CASSSQGSNSPLHF
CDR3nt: TGTGCCAGCAGTTCACAGGGTTCCAATTCACCCCTCCACTTT

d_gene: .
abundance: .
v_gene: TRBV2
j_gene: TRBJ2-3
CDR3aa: CARGAGGDTQYF
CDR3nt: TGTGCCAGGGGGGCAGGGGGGGATACGCAGTATTTT

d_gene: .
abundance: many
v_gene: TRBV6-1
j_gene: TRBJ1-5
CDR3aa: CASSDGAQPQHF
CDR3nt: TGTGCCAGCAGTGATGGAGCTCAGCCCCAGCATTTT

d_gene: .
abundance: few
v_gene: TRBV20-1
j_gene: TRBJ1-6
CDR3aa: CSAAAPSDNSPLHF
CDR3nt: TGCAGTGCGGCAGCCCCGTCCGATAATTCACCCCTCCACTTT

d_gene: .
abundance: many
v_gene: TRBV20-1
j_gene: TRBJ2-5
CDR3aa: CSARERQAQETQYF
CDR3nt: TGCAGTGCTAGAGAGAGACAGGCCCAAGAGACCCAGTACTTC

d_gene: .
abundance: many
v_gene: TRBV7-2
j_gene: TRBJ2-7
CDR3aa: CASSLGRRSYEQYF
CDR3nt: TGTGCCAGCAGCTTAGGCAGGCGCTCCTACGAGCAGTACTTC

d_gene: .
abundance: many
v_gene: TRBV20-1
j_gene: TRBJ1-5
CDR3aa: CSARDPTSQPQHF
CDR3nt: TGCAGTGCTAGAGATCCGACTTCTCAGCCCCAGCATTTT

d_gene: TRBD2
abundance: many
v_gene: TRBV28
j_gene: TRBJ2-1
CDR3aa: CASSFGRGYLNEQFF
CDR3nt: TGTGCCAGCAGTTTTGGGCGGGGGTACCTCAATGAGCAGTTCTTC

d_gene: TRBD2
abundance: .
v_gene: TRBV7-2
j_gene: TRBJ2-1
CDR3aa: CASGRRLAGTFNEQFF
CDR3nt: TGTGCCAGCGGGCGAAGACTAGCGGGGACATTCAATGAGCAGTTCTTC

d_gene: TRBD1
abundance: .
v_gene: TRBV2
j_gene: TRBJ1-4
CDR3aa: CASSEVGTGGEKLFF
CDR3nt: TGTGCCAGCAGTGAAGTAGGGACAGGGGGCGAAAAACTGTTTTTT

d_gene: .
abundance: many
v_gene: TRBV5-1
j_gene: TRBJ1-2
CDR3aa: CASSLRQGQYGYTF
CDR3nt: TGCGCCAGCAGCTTGAGGCAGGGGCAGTATGGCTACACCTTC

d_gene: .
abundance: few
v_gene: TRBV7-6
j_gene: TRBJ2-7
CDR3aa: CASSDLENPYEQYF
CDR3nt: TGTGCCAGCAGCGACCTAGAGAACCCCTACGAGCAGTACTTC

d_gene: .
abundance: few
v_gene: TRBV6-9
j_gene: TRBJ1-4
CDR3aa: CASSYEPGLGEKLFF
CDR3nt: TGTGCCAGCAGTTACGAACCCGGGCTTGGTGAAAAACTGTTTTTT

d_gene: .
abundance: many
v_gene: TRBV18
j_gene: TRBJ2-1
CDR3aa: CASSLGTVNGQFF
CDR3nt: TGTGCCAGCTCACTCGGGACCGTCAATGGGCAGTTCTTC

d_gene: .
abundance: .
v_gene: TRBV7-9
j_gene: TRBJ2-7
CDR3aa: CASSLERTTYEQYF
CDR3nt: TGTGCCAGCAGCTTAGAGAGGACAACCTACGAGCAGTACTTC

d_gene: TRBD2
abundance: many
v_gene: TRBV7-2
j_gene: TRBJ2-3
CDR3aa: CASSLPPGGSAPDTQYF
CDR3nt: TGTGCCAGCAGCTTACCCCCAGGCGGGAGTGCCCCAGATACGCAGTATTTT

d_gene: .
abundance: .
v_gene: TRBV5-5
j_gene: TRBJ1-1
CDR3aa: CASSPGVTLWATEAFF
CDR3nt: TGTGCCAGCAGCCCCGGGGTGACATTATGGGCCACTGAAGCTTTCTTT

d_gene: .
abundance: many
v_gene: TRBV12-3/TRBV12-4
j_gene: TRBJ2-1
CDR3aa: CASIKGWSYNEQFF
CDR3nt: TGTGCCAGCATTAAAGGGTGGTCCTACAATGAGCAGTTCTTC

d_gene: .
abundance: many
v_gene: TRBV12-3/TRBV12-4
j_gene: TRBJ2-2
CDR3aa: CASSGLTGELFF
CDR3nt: TGTGCCAGCTCTGGTTTGACCGGGGAGCTGTTTTTT

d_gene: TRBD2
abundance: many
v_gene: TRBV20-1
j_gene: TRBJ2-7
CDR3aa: CSASQAGAHEQYF
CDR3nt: TGCAGTGCCTCCCAAGCGGGAGCCCACGAGCAGTACTTC

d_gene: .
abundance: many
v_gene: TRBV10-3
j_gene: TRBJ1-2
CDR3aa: CAISEEAGVGGYTF
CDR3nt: TGTGCCATCAGTGAGGAGGCAGGGGTAGGTGGCTACACCTTC

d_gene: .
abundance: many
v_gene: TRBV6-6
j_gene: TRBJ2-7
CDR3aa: CASSYGGNLYEQYF
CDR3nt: TGTGCCAGCAGTTACGGGGGAAACCTTTACGAGCAGTACTTC

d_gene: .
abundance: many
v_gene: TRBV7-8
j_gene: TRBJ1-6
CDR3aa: CASSTTSDLPLHF
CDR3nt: TGTGCCAGCAGTACCACCTCGGACCTCCCCCTCCACTTT

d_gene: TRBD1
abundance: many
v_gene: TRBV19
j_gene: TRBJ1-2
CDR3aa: CASSGTGQGRSGYTF
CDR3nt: TGTGCCAGTAGCGGAACGGGACAGGGTCGCTCTGGCTACACCTTC

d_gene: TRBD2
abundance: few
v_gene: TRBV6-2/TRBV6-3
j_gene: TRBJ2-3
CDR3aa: CASSYSGTSGIAWQYF
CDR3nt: TGTGCCAGCAGTTACTCCGGGACTAGCGGGATTGCTTGGCAGTATTTT

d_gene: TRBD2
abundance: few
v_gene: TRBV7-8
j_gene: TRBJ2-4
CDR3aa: CASSSEAGLAGAPKNIQYF
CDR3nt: TGTGCCAGCAGCTCCGAAGCTGGACTAGCGGGAGCTCCAAAAAACATTCAGTACTTC

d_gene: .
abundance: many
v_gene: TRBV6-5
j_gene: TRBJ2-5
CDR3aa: CASSYSRGGETQYF
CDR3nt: TGTGCCAGCAGTTACTCGAGGGGTGGGGAGACCCAGTACTTC

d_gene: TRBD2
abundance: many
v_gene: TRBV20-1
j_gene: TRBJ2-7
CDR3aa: CSATGTSRYEQYF
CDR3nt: TGCAGTGCTACTGGGACTAGTCGATACGAGCAGTACTTC

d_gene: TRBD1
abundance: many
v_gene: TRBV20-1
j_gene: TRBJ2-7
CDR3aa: CSAPGQGRYEQYF
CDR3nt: TGCAGTGCCCCCGGACAGGGACGGTACGAGCAGTACTTC

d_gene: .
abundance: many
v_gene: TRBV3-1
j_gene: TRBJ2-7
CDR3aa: CASSPLRAWSSYEQYF
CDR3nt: TGTGCCAGCAGCCCCCTAAGGGCCTGGAGCTCCTACGAGCAGTACTTC

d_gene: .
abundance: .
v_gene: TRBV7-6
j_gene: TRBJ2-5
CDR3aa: CASSLDGTGRETQYF
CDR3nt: TGTGCCAGCAGCTTAGATGGTACGGGCCGAGAGACCCAGTACTTC